Sequencing of this T cell receptor (beta chain) was carried out in a study of lymphopenia after photon versus proton radiotherapy. CDR3 length: 16 residues. Germline-derived CDR1 and CDR2 are SGHTA and FQGNSA. Between the trimmed V and J ends, which lost 3 bases and 5 bases, there was a span of 19 bases. Sequencing used immunoSEQ multiplex PCR; TCRdb keeps in-frame clones, though not all of them. The table includes around 20,000 clones, around nine tenths detected once. The sequenced sample was peripheral blood, obtained from a patient treated with photon-based radiotherapy. The chain couples TRBV7-2 to TRBJ1-2; a weak D match, TRBD1 (5 bases). This receptor was taken from a man in his sixties with pancreatic cancer. CDR3 coding DNA: TGTGCCAGCAGCTTCAGGAGAGGGGCCAGCGGGTATGGCTACACCTTC. It codes for CASSFRRGASGYGYTF.